This T cell receptor (beta chain) was profiled in a study of identical twins. A single count supports this clonotype. There are 15 residues in the CDR3. cDNA molecules carried unique molecular identifiers, and template switching added a universal primer site. MiXCR was run by TCRdb on the 5' RACE reads, yielding one entry per CDR3 protein. Among about 1.7 million distinct CDR3 sequences listed, about 32% were seen once. This clonotype originated in a newborn girl in good health. The chain has TRBV12-3 or TRBV12-4 and TRBJ2-1; possibly TRBD2 for D (6 bases). Near its end, the DNA agrees better with TRBJ2-7, so the J call may be wrong. The specimen sequenced was cord blood. This CDR3 reads CASSFRRGLMNEQYF. The CDR3 DNA reads TGTGCCAGCAGTTTCCGGCGGGGCCTAATGAACGAGCAGTACTTC.